The 16 T cell receptor beta chains listed next were all sequenced from one sample in a study of glioma-infiltrating T cells after dendritic cell vaccination (TCRdb year 2016). In the paper's terms, the time point label means: after dendritic cell vaccination, including at tumor progression/relapse. Libraries were made using the immunoSEQ multiplex PCR assay. Drawn from immuneACCESS, this table holds only the in-frame rearrangements with V and J called that TCRdb kept. Clones are partly lost; checked studies trace under half to an unresolved V gene and leave the rest unexplained. For this sample the table gives 90,000 to 95,000 clones, of which approximately 80% were detected only once. The ten largest account for 2.1% of the sample. Sequenced material: blood, taken after dendritic cell vaccination. Receptors were obtained from a human donor with glioblastoma.

The CDR3: CASQGLAGGRSYNEQFF. CDR3 bases: TGTGCCAGTCAGGGACTAGCGGGAGGAAGGTCCTACAATGAGCAGTTCTTC. This sequence joins TRBV27 and TRBJ2-1; TRBD2 agrees at 15 bases. Germline V gene lookup returns CDR1 MNHEY and CDR2 SMNVEV (reference sequence). V shed 9 bases, J shed 1 base, and the junction held 7 bases outside the gene matches. This CDR3 has 17 residues.

This chain connects TRBV27 to TRBJ1-1; 9 bases are a match to TRBD1. J gave up 5 bases and V 4 bases, and 11 bases lay outside the gene matches. Germline loops: CDR1 MNHEY, CDR2 SMNVEV (reference sequence). This CDR3 region has 16 residues. In DNA form, the CDR3 reads TGTGCCAGCAGTTACGGGACAGGGCCGGTCGGGACTGAAGCTTTCTTT. Its protein is CASSYGTGPVGTEAFF.

This clone was detected a few times. The chain links TRBV19 to TRBJ1-4; a weak D match, TRBD1 (6 bases). V was trimmed by 4 bases and J by 5 bases, leaving 11 bases between them. The CDR3 has 14 residues. Germline V lookup: CDR1 LNHDA, CDR2 SQIVND (reference sequence). The CDR3 spells CASSTRTDNEKLFF. The CDR3 DNA is TGTGCCAGTAGTACCCGGACAGACAATGAAAAACTGTTTTTT.

V is TRBV6-1 and J is TRBJ1-2, with D possibly TRBD1 on 5 matching bases. The CDR3 has 15 residues. Germline V gene sequence: CDR1 MNHNS, CDR2 SASEGT. Trimming stripped 7 bases from V and 0 bases from J, with 15 bases between. The CDR3 reads CASILTTATNYGYTF. DNA for the CDR3: TGTGCCAGCATCTTGACGACAGCGACTAACTATGGCTACACCTTC.

The J gene is TRBJ1-2, the V gene TRBV2, with no clear D. The CDR3 runs to 13 residues. Germline CDR1 SNHLY, CDR2 FYNNEI. Deletions cut 6 bases from V and 8 bases from J, with 16 bases between. The CDR3 spells CASSPTGFVGYTF. DNA of the CDR3: TGTGCCAGCAGCCCCACGGGGTTCGTGGGCTACACCTTC.

The chain combines TRBV6-1 with TRBJ2-7, with TRBD2 matching over 12 bases. Germline loops: CDR1 MNHNS, CDR2 SASEGT. The V segment lost 7 bases and the J segment 3 bases; nucleotides outside the gene matches: 7. The CDR3 contains 15 residues. The CDR3 region is CASTYWTSGDYEQYV. The CDR3 DNA reads as TGTGCCAGCACCTACTGGACTAGCGGGGACTACGAGCAGTACGTC.

Turning to this clone: Compared with germline, one end of the junction differs, possibly owing to a read error. This rearrangement joins TRBV18 to TRBJ2-1; a possible D gene is TRBD1 (6 bases). This CDR3 spans 15 amino acids. CDR1 and CDR2 (germline): KGHSH, LQKENI. The CDR3 is CASSPQGVEGNEQFF. CDR3 nucleotide sequence: TGTGCCAGCTCCCCACAGGGAGTCGAAGGCAATGAGCAGTTCTTC.

The rearrangement joins TRBV11-2 to TRBJ1-2; D unclear. Germline CDR1 reads SGHAT; CDR2 reads FQNNGV. This CDR3 is built from 15 residues. V was trimmed by 1 base and J by 4 bases, leaving 13 bases between them. In DNA, the CDR3 is TGTGCCAGCAGCTTAGCTTTCGGGGAAAGCTATGGCTACACCTTC. The encoded protein is CASSLAFGESYGYTF. The full variable domain, rest sourced from reference TRBV11-2 and TRBJ1-2, is EAGVAQSPRYKIIEKRQSVAFWCNPISGHATLYWYQQILGQGPKLLIQFQNNGVVDDSQLPKDRFSAERLKGVDSTLKIQPAKLEDSAVYLCASSLAFGESYGYTFGSGTRLTVV.

The chain uses TRBV6-4 and TRBJ2-3, with D perhaps TRBD1 (5 bases). The CDR3 totals 15 residues. V was trimmed by 0 bases and J by 0 bases, leaving 7 bases between them. Germline V CDR1 and CDR2: MRHNA, SNTAGT. CDR3 DNA sequence: TGTGCCAGCAGTGACTCGCCAGGGAGCACAGATACGCAGTATTTT. Translating it yields CASSDSPGSTDTQYF.

The rearrangement links TRBV18 to TRBJ1-1; TRBD1 might be the D (6 bases). Trimming removed 4 bases at V and 3 bases at J, with 12 bases between. The CDR3 extends over 14 amino acids. Germline V gene lookup returns CDR1 KGHSH and CDR2 LQKENI. CDR3 loop: CASSLGAGDTEAFF. CDR3 bases: TGTGCCAGCTCACTGGGGGCCGGGGACACTGAAGCTTTCTTT.

The rearrangement uses TRBV7-9 and TRBJ2-1; D is ambiguous. Germline values: CDR1 SEHNR, CDR2 FQNEAQ (reference sequence). CDR3 length equals 14 residues. V was clipped by 0 bases and J by 7 bases, with 10 bases between them. Written as DNA, the CDR3 is TGTGCCAGCAGCTTAGCTTATTCGCAGAATGAGCAGTTCTTC. It is translated as CASSLAYSQNEQFF.

The rearrangement links TRBV7-2 to TRBJ1-6, with 9 bases identical to TRBD1. CDR1 and CDR2 (germline): SGHTA, FQGNSA. The V and J ends lost 1 base and 9 bases, in that order; junction bases with no gene match: 4. The CDR3 consists of 15 residues. In nucleotides, the CDR3 is TGTGCCAGCAGCTTAGAAGGGACAGGGTTTTCACCCCTCCACTTT. Translation: CASSLEGTGFSPLHF.

Only a few counts were recorded for this clone. The rearrangement links TRBV4-1 to TRBJ1-5; TRBD1 matches 8 bases. Germline V gene data show CDR1 as MGHRA and CDR2 as YSYEKL. The CDR3 covers 17 residues. Germline trimming cut 3 bases from V and 4 bases from J; bases unmatched to any gene: 11. In nucleotides, the CDR3 is TGCGCCAGCAGCCACGTTCCGGGACAGGCGGTTAATCAGCCCCAGCATTTT. Encoded protein: CASSHVPGQAVNQPQHF.

This clone has just one count. The genes are TRBV6-1 and TRBJ2-7, with 9 bases identical to TRBD1. Unmatched junction bases numbered 10, after V lost 6 bases and J lost 4 bases. Germline V gene lookup returns CDR1 MNHNS and CDR2 SASEGT. This CDR3 region has 15 residues. Here the CDR3 reads CASRDSGTGSYEQYF. The CDR3 DNA reads as TGTGCCAGCAGAGACTCCGGGACAGGGTCTTACGAGCAGTACTTC.

The table lists this clone with a few counts. The rearrangement links TRBV30 to TRBJ2-2; TRBD2 might be the D (6 bases). With 4 bases removed from V and 1 base from J, the gap between germline ends came to 16 bases. The CDR3 totals 16 residues. Per germline, CDR1 GTSNPN and CDR2 SVGIG (reference sequence). In nucleotides, the CDR3 is TGTGCCTGGACGTCCCTTGGAGGGCTGAACACCGGGGAGCTGTTTTTT. This translates into CAWTSLGGLNTGELFF.

This clone came up a few times. The rearrangement uses TRBV6-5 and TRBJ1-1; 8 nucleotides match TRBD1. The germline V gene has CDR1 MNHEY and CDR2 SVGAGI. J was trimmed by 7 bases and V by 5 bases; bases with no gene match: 6. This CDR3 spans 13 amino acids. The CDR3 region has the DNA TGTGCCAGCAGTAGAGGACAGGGAGTTGAAGCTTTCTTT. It codes for CASSRGQGVEAFF.